Detailed here is one T cell receptor beta chain. Per germline, CDR1 ENHRY and CDR2 SYGVKD. CDR3 length: 14 amino acids. Trimming removed 3 bases from V and 4 bases from J; junction bases left unmatched: 4. Some clones are missing from TCRdb's copy, which holds only in-frame ones; the method was immunoSEQ multiplex PCR. This table holds approximately 68,000 clones, approximately 97% found once. This sample was taken from a study of technical replicates of blood from a few donors. The TCR was taken from a human donor in good health. Sequences were obtained from T cells isolated from PBMCs. The chain uses TRBV10-3 and TRBJ2-3; 7 positions agree with TRBD1. CDR3 DNA: TGTGCCATCAGTGATAGGGACAGCGCAGATACGCAGTATTTT. Protein product: CAISDRDSADTQYF.